Following are 30 T cell receptor beta chains from one sample sequenced in a study of T-cell reconstitution after alpha-beta-depleted transplantation in children. It was with unique molecular identifiers that the TCRbeta library was prepared. TCRdb re-analysed the PCR reads in MiXCR, keeping a single row per CDR3 protein. The repertoire holds around 700,000 distinct CDR3 sequences, roughly 13% seen once, with roughly 0.84% in the top ten. The material was PBMCs, obtained before TCRalphabeta/CD19-depleted stem cell transplant. These receptors all stem from a girl aged 2 to 10 with congenital amegakaryocytic thrombocytopenia, due to receive a stem cell transplant.

This clonotype was seen at least ten times. The V call is TRBV29-1, the J call TRBJ2-3, with 7 nucleotides matching TRBD2. V shed 0 bases and J 0 bases; nucleotides not matched to a gene: 15. Germline V gene sequence: CDR1 SQVTM, CDR2 ANQGSEA. This CDR3 region has 19 residues. The chain's CDR3 is CSVEDPLSGGATSTDTQYF. CDR3 DNA: TGCAGCGTTGAAGATCCGTTGTCGGGGGGAGCTACTAGCACAGATACGCAGTATTTT.

This clonotype was counted many times. The V gene is TRBV12-3 or TRBV12-4, the J gene TRBJ2-7; maybe TRBD2 (6 bases). This CDR3 has 15 amino acids. V lost 3 bases and J 4 bases, leaving 16 bases between the germline ends. The CDR3 sequence: CASSFGSGAHYEQYF. Here the CDR3 DNA reads TGTGCCAGCAGTTTCGGGAGCGGAGCCCATTACGAGCAGTACTTC.

As for this clonotype: Being one base from a much bigger clone, this may be a read error. V usage is TRBV10-3 and J usage is TRBJ2-2; D is possibly TRBD1 (6 bases). Germline V gives CDR1 ENHRY, CDR2 SYGVKD. The CDR3 runs 11 residues. Written as DNA, the CDR3 is TGTGCCATCAGAGCAGCAGGGGAGCTGTCTTTT. It translates to CAIRAAGELSF.

This clonotype came up many times. The V and J genes are TRBV12-3 or TRBV12-4 and TRBJ2-6, with D tentatively TRBD1 (7 bases). The CDR3 loop spans 15 amino acids. V dropped 4 bases and J dropped 4 bases, with 11 bases sitting between them. The DNA for the CDR3 is TGTGCCAGCAGTTCGGAGGGGGCAGGGGCCAACGTCCTGACTTTC. The encoded protein is CASSSEGAGANVLTF.

This clonotype was detected ten times or more. The chain links TRBV20-1 to TRBJ2-5; D remains ambiguous. Trimming removed 3 bases at V and 1 base at J, with 9 bases between. The CDR3 runs to 13 residues. Germline CDR1 DFQATT, CDR2 SNEGSKA (reference sequence). CDR3 sequence reads: CSARASAQETQYF. The CDR3 region has the DNA TGCAGTGCTAGGGCCAGCGCCCAAGAGACCCAGTACTTC.

This clonotype has a count of ten or more. This rearrangement joins TRBV20-1 to TRBJ2-1, with 7 nucleotides matching TRBD2. Germline CDR1 reads DFQATT; CDR2 reads SNEGSKA (reference sequence). The CDR3 covers 14 residues. The V and J ends lost 6 bases and 7 bases, in that order; junction bases with no gene match: 12. The CDR3, as DNA: TGCAGTGCCGGGGGTTGGCGGGAGTTTAATGAGCAGTTCTTC. It encodes CSAGGWREFNEQFF.

The chain is built from TRBV5-1 and TRBJ2-7; TRBD2 agrees at 9 bases. CDR3 length: 15 amino acids. Germline values: CDR1 SGHRS, CDR2 YFSETQ. The ends lost 5 bases at V and 2 bases at J; junction bases unmatched: 8. CDR3 protein: CASRTGIAGAYEQYF. DNA for the CDR3: TGCGCCAGCAGAACGGGAATAGCGGGAGCCTACGAGCAGTACTTC.

This clonotype was counted many times. The chain has TRBV25-1 and TRBJ2-3; 7 nucleotides match TRBD1. Per the germline V gene, CDR1 is MGHDK and CDR2 is SYGVNS. This CDR3 comprises 15 residues. V shed 5 bases and J 0 bases; nucleotides not matched to a gene: 5. The CDR3 DNA reads TGTGCCAGCAGTACCCCGGGACAGAGCACAGATACGCAGTATTTT. Protein: CASSTPGQSTDTQYF.

V usage is TRBV18 and J usage is TRBJ2-2, with D perhaps TRBD2 (6 bases). The CDR3 consists of 14 residues. Germline-derived CDR1 and CDR2 are KGHSH and LQKENI. V was shortened by 1 base and J by 6 bases, with 9 bases between the two germline ends. CDR3 DNA sequence: TGTGCCAGCTCACCACGCAGGGAGGCCGGGGAGCTGTTTTTT. Its protein is CASSPRREAGELFF. Variable domain in full (rest from reference TRBV18 and TRBJ2-2): NAGVMQNPRHLVRRRGQEARLRCSPMKGHSHVYWYRQLPEEGLKFMVYLQKENIIDESGMPKERFSAEFPKEGPSILRIQQVVRGDSAAYFCASSPRREAGELFFGEGSRLTVL.

This sequence joins TRBV7-6 and TRBJ1-1; D remains ambiguous. This CDR3 has 14 residues. The germline gives CDR1 SGHVS, CDR2 FNYEAQ. Trimming removed 4 bases from V and 2 bases from J, with 11 bases in between. The DNA of the CDR3 is TGTGCCAGCAGCTCCATTTTTACCAACACTGAAGCTTTCTTT. It specifies CASSSIFTNTEAFF.

This clonotype was picked up many times. V and J are TRBV12-3 or TRBV12-4 and TRBJ2-1; D is possibly TRBD1 (6 bases). V lost 6 bases and J 5 bases, leaving 17 bases between the germline ends. CDR3 length: 15 amino acids. The CDR3 loop reads CASRTGSLGNNEQFF. CDR3 nucleotides: TGTGCCAGCAGGACAGGTTCGTTGGGGAACAATGAGCAGTTCTTC.

This clonotype appeared a few times. CDR3 bases: TGTGCCAGCAGCTTAGGATGGGGTATCCACGAGCAGTACTTC. Translation gives CASSLGWGIHEQYF. This chain links TRBV7-2 with TRBJ2-7, with D uncertain. Trimming removed 1 base at V and 5 bases at J, with 12 bases between. The CDR3 contains 14 residues. Germline-derived CDR1 and CDR2 are SGHTA and FQGNSA. Drawing the rest from reference TRBV7-2 and TRBJ2-7, the complete variable domain is GAGVSQSPSNKVTEKGKDVELRCDPISGHTALYWYRQSLGQGLEFLIYFQGNSAPDKSGLPSDRFSAERTGGSVSTLTIQRTQQEDSAVYLCASSLGWGIHEQYFGPGTRLTVT.

V gene TRBV7-9 combines with J gene TRBJ2-1; 7 bases are shared with TRBD2. V lost 4 bases, J lost 0 bases, and 9 bases stayed unmatched. CDR1 and CDR2 from the germline V gene are SEHNR and FQNEAQ (reference sequence). CDR3 length: 17 residues. The CDR3 region has the DNA TGTGCCAGCAGCTCGGGGAGGGCGGGGAGCTCCTACAATGAGCAGTTCTTC. Its protein product is CASSSGRAGSSYNEQFF. Filled out from reference TRBV7-9 and TRBJ2-1, the complete variable domain reads DTGVSQNPRHKITKRGQNVTFRCDPISEHNRLYWYRQTLGQGPEFLTYFQNEAQLEKSRLLSDRFSAERPKGSFSTLEIQRTEQGDSAMYLCASSSGRAGSSYNEQFFGPGTRLTVL.

This clonotype was picked up many times. The chain carries TRBV10-3 and TRBJ2-5; D gene uncertain. The germline V gene has CDR1 ENHRY and CDR2 SYGVKD. V gave up 0 bases and J gave up 0 bases, with 8 bases separating them. There are 15 residues in the CDR3. CDR3 in amino acids: CAISESRRNQETQYF. In nucleotides, the CDR3 is TGTGCCATCAGTGAGTCTCGCAGAAACCAAGAGACCCAGTACTTC.

In this sample, this clonotype turned up a few times. V and J are TRBV6-1 and TRBJ2-1; TRBD2 aligns across 7 bases. The CDR3 runs to 14 residues. With V trimmed by 6 bases and J by 5 bases, 7 bases remained unmatched. Per germline, CDR1 MNHNS and CDR2 SASEGT. The CDR3 DNA reads TGTGCCAGCAGCGTAGCGGGCCTTAACAATGAGCAGTTCTTC. Translation: CASSVAGLNNEQFF.

This clonotype came up many times. The V gene is TRBV29-1, the J gene TRBJ1-1; no reliable D call. The CDR3 is 12 residues long. CDR1 and CDR2 from the germline V gene are SQVTM and ANQGSEA. V dropped 3 bases and J dropped 0 bases, with 5 bases sitting between them. CDR3 nucleotide sequence: TGCAGCGTTGATAAGATGAACACTGAAGCTTTCTTT. Its translation: CSVDKMNTEAFF.

The chain joins TRBV28 to TRBJ2-3; 7 nucleotides match TRBD2. Germline trimming cut 10 bases from V and 5 bases from J; bases unmatched to any gene: 12. The CDR3 is 14 amino acids. The germline CDR1 and CDR2 sequences are MDHEN and SYDVKM. DNA of the CDR3: TGTGCCATCACAGCGGGAAGGGGTGGAGATACGCAGTATTTT. Its protein product is CAITAGRGGDTQYF.

The chain carries TRBV10-2 and TRBJ2-1; TRBD1 agrees at 9 bases. The germline gives CDR1 WSHSY, CDR2 SAAADI. The CDR3 is 16 amino acids. Germline trimming cut 3 bases from V and 6 bases from J; bases unmatched to any gene: 9. The CDR3 is CASSEGQGRPPNEQFF. The CDR3 DNA is TGCGCCAGCAGTGAAGGACAGGGGAGACCCCCCAATGAGCAGTTCTTC.

In this sample, this clonotype turned up a few times. The rearrangement uses TRBV7-9 and TRBJ2-7, with a tentative D call TRBD2 (6 bases). Germline CDR1 SEHNR, CDR2 FQNEAQ (reference sequence). The germline V and J ends were trimmed by 4 bases and 12 bases, with 19 bases remaining between them. This CDR3 region has 13 residues. The CDR3 DNA reads as TGTGCCAGCAGCTCTCCCGCAGTGGGAGGTCTGTACTTC. Translating it yields CASSSPAVGGLYF.

This clonotype has only a few counts. The chain links TRBV21-1 to TRBJ2-3; no check of the table's D call, TRBD2, against the DNA was made. TRBV21-1 is noted as a pseudogene. The CDR3 is made up of 17 amino acids. For the CDR3, the DNA is TGTGCCAGCAGCAAAGCGTTCGGCGGGAGTAATACAGATACGCAGTATTTT. It translates to CASSKAFGGSNTDTQYF.

The rearrangement links TRBV2 to TRBJ2-2; 7 bases are a match to TRBD1. The CDR3 totals 15 residues. Germline CDR1 and CDR2: SNHLY and FYNNEI. The ends lost 3 bases at V and 1 base at J; junction bases unmatched: 2. Here the CDR3 DNA reads TGTGCCAGCAGTGAGAGACAGGGGAACACCGGGGAGCTGTTTTTT. It encodes CASSERQGNTGELFF.

This clonotype came up a few times. The V call is TRBV20-1, the J call TRBJ2-3; D uncertain. V lost 6 bases, J lost 2 bases, and 18 bases lay in between. Germline V lookup: CDR1 DFQATT, CDR2 SNEGSKA (reference sequence). This CDR3 contains 15 residues. DNA of the CDR3: TGCAGTGCGCCTCCGCCGGGCCCAAACACAGATACGCAGTATTTT. Protein sequence: CSAPPPGPNTDTQYF.

Concerning this clonotype itself: This could be a read error, since a much larger clone is one nucleotide away. The chain carries TRBV6-5 and TRBJ2-7; 9 bases are a match to TRBD2. Germline loops: CDR1 MNHEY, CDR2 SVGAGI. This CDR3 spans 16 amino acids. Here the CDR3 DNA reads TGTGCCAGCAGTTACTGTTCTCTAGCGGGAAATTGCGAGCAGAACTTC. As protein: CASSYCSLAGNCEQNF.

This clonotype was seen a few times. The chain has TRBV29-1 and TRBJ1-4; no clear D. The CDR3 loop spans 14 amino acids. Germline CDR1 is SQVTM and CDR2 is ANQGSEA. Deletions cut 2 bases from V and 4 bases from J, with 11 bases between. The chain's CDR3 is CSVETAGYNEKLFF. The CDR3 DNA is TGCAGCGTTGAAACGGCCGGATATAATGAAAAACTGTTTTTT.

Regarding this clonotype: A much larger clone differs from this one at a single base, so this may be a read error. This rearrangement joins TRBV20-1 to TRBJ2-1; TRBD2 matches at 7 bases. V gave up 3 bases and J gave up 3 bases; unmatched junction bases: 8. Looked up from germline, CDR1 is DFQATT and CDR2 is SNEGSKA (reference sequence). CDR3 length equals 15 residues. Here the CDR3 DNA reads TGCAGTGCTAGGGAATCGGGACTACTCTACAATGAGCAGTTCTTC. Residues: CSARESGLLYNEQFF.

A few counts support this clonotype. The chain recombines TRBV20-1 with TRBJ2-7; D uncertain. The V and J ends lost 0 bases and 4 bases respectively, with 16 bases between them. Germline-derived CDR1 and CDR2 are DFQATT and SNEGSKA (reference sequence). The CDR3 totals 15 residues. CDR3 coding DNA: TGCAGTGCTAGAGATCTCGGGCGGCATCCTTACGAGCAGTACTTC. This codes for CSARDLGRHPYEQYF.

The chain employs TRBV2 and TRBJ2-7, with a tentative D call TRBD2 (5 bases). This CDR3 is 20 amino acids long. From germline, CDR1 is SNHLY and CDR2 FYNNEI. Trimming took 7 bases from V and 2 from J, leaving 33 bases between them. The CDR3 loop is CASTDGPDLNSGGHTYEQYF. The CDR3 bases are TGTGCCAGCACAGATGGACCCGATTTGAATAGTGGCGGGCACACCTACGAGCAGTACTTC.

This clonotype was seen a few times. This chain uses TRBV5-1 with TRBJ2-1, with a tentative D call TRBD2 (6 bases). Germline CDR1 SGHRS, CDR2 YFSETQ. CDR3 length: 17 amino acids. Trimming cost V 1 base and J 6 bases, with 20 bases left between them. The CDR3 DNA sequence: TGCGCCAGCAGCTTGATCGGAGGGGCGGGACGAGGCAATGAGCAGTTCTTC. Protein product: CASSLIGGAGRGNEQFF.

The rearrangement links TRBV27 to TRBJ2-7; D tentatively reads TRBD1 or TRBD2 (5 bases each). The germline V gene has CDR1 MNHEY and CDR2 SMNVEV (reference sequence). Trimming cost V 6 bases and J 0 bases, with 12 bases left between them. The CDR3 is made up of 14 amino acids. In nucleotides, the CDR3 is TGTGCCAGCAGCGTTAGCGACAGCTCCTACGAGCAGTACTTC. Protein: CASSVSDSSYEQYF.

V gene TRBV29-1 combines with J gene TRBJ2-1, with D tentatively TRBD1 or TRBD2 (5 bases each). The V end was cut by 5 bases, the J end by 9 bases, with 17 bases between. Germline lookup yields CDR1 SQVTM and CDR2 ANQGSEA. The CDR3 covers 13 residues. In DNA, the CDR3 is TGCAGCGTTATCGGGGACCTAGGCGGTGAGCAGTTCTTC. Protein product: CSVIGDLGGEQFF.